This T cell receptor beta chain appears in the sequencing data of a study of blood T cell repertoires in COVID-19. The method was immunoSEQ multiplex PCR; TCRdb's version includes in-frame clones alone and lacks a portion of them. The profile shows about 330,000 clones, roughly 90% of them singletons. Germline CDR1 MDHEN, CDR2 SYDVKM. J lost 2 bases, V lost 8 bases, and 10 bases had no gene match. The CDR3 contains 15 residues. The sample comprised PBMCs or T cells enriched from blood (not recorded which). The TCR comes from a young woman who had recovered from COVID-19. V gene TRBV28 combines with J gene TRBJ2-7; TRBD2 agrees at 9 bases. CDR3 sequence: CASSSIAGDTYEQYF. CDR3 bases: TGTGCCAGCTCCTCCATAGCGGGGGACACCTACGAGCAGTACTTC. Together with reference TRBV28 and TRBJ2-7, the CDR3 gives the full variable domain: DVKVTQSSRYLVKRTGEKVFLECVQDMDHENMFWYRQDPGLGLRLIYFSYDVKMKEKGDIPEGYSVSREKKERFSLILESASTNQTSMYLCASSSIAGDTYEQYFGPGTRLTVT.